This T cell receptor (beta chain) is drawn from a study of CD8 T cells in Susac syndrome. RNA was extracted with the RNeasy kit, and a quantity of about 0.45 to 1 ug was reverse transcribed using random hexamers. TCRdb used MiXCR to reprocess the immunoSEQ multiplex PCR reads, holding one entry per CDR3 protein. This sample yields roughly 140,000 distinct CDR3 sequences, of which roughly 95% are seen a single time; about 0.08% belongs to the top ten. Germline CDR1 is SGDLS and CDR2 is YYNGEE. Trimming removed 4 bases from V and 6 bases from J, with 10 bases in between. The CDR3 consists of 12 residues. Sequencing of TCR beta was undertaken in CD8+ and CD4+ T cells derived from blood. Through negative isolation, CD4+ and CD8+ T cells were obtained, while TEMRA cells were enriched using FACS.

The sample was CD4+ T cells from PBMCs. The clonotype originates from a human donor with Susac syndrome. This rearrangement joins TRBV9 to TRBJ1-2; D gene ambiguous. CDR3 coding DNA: TGTGCCAGCAGCCCTAGTGGGGATGGCTACACCTTC. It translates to CASSPSGDGYTF.